The 30 T cell receptor beta chains in this list originate from one sample, sequenced in a study of blood T cells in healthy people across ages. PCR was performed a second time for about 7 to 12 cycles using a sample-barcoded 5' primer and a J-beta primer mix. Each CDR3 protein is one row after TCRdb ran MiXCR on the 5' RACE reads. The sample has about 1.7 million distinct CDR3 sequences; roughly 30% are singletons. The sample comprised blood. The receptors derive from a woman in her twenties or thirties in good health.

This clonotype was detected ten times or more. This chain joins TRBV28 and TRBJ2-6, with TRBD1 matching 8 bases. The junction had 8 bases not matched to a gene; V was cut back by 6 bases and J by 1 base. The CDR3 is made up of 17 amino acids. CDR1 and CDR2 (germline): MDHEN, SYDVKM. In nucleotides, the CDR3 is TGTGCCAGCAGCCCCCCGGACAGGGTGTCTGGGGCCAACGTCCTGACTTTC. As protein: CASSPPDRVSGANVLTF. Combining the CDR3 with reference TRBV28 and TRBJ2-6 gives the whole variable domain DVKVTQSSRYLVKRTGEKVFLECVQDMDHENMFWYRQDPGLGLRLIYFSYDVKMKEKGDIPEGYSVSREKKERFSLILESASTNQTSMYLCASSPPDRVSGANVLTFGAGSRLTVL.

This clonotype was recorded many times. The chain links TRBV7-3 to TRBJ2-7, with a weak D call TRBD2 (6 bases). The CDR3 runs 13 residues. Deletions cut 4 bases from V and 7 bases from J, with 14 bases between. Germline V gene sequence: CDR1 SGHTA, CDR2 FQGTGA. CDR3 sequence reads: CASSSGLLQEQYF. For the CDR3, the DNA is TGTGCCAGCAGCTCGGGACTCCTCCAGGAGCAGTACTTC. Full variable domain (rest looked up from reference TRBV7-3 and TRBJ2-7): GAGVSQTPSNKVTEKGKYVELRCDPISGHTALYWYRQSLGQGPEFLIYFQGTGAADDSGLPNDRFFAVRPEGSVSTLKIQRTERGDSAVYLCASSSGLLQEQYFGPGTRLTVT.

This clonotype came up many times. J is TRBJ2-5 and V is TRBV4-1; D remains ambiguous. Germline V lookup: CDR1 MGHRA, CDR2 YSYEKL. This CDR3 contains 13 residues. V lost 4 bases, J lost 9 bases, and 15 bases lay in between. The CDR3 bases are TGCGCCAGCAGCCTTAGCCCCCTCGTAGCCCAGTACTTC. Its translation: CASSLSPLVAQYF.

This clonotype was seen more than once but under ten times. This sequence joins TRBV20-1 and TRBJ2-1, with D unresolved. From germline, CDR1 is DFQATT and CDR2 SNEGSKA (reference sequence). This CDR3 contains 12 residues. V was cut by 4 bases and J by 10 bases, with 14 bases left in between. The CDR3 is CSAIDPSKEQFF. CDR3 bases: TGCAGTGCTATTGACCCCAGTAAAGAGCAGTTCTTC.

V is TRBV9 and J is TRBJ2-5, with D unclear. The V and J ends lost 0 bases and 4 bases respectively, with 10 bases between them. The CDR3 consists of 14 residues. Per germline, CDR1 SGDLS and CDR2 YYNGEE. The CDR3 DNA reads TGTGCCAGCAGCGTAGGGAACTTGGCAGAGACCCAGTACTTC. The encoded protein is CASSVGNLAETQYF.

The table lists this clonotype with many counts. The chain couples TRBV5-1 to TRBJ2-5; D is perhaps TRBD2 (6 bases). Germline V gives CDR1 SGHRS, CDR2 YFSETQ. V lost 2 bases to trimming and J lost 5 bases, with 16 bases between them. The CDR3 runs 15 residues. The CDR3 here is CASSFRRGVAETQYF. DNA for the CDR3: TGCGCCAGCAGCTTTCGGAGGGGAGTGGCGGAGACCCAGTACTTC. Looking up the rest from reference TRBV5-1 and TRBJ2-5 gives the full variable domain: KAGVTQTPRYLIKTRGQQVTLSCSPISGHRSVSWYQQTPGQGLQFLFEYFSETQRNKGNFPGRFSGRQFSNSRSEMNVSTLELGDSALYLCASSFRRGVAETQYFGPGTRLLVL.

The V and J genes are TRBV5-1 and TRBJ2-5, with TRBD2 identical over 8 bases. In germline, CDR1 is SGHRS, CDR2 YFSETQ. J gave up 3 bases and V 0 bases, and 7 bases lay outside the gene matches. The CDR3 consists of 16 residues. In nucleotides, the CDR3 is TGCGCCAGCAGCTTGGGGGGGTCGACTAGCGAAGAGACCCAGTACTTC. Its translation is CASSLGGSTSEETQYF.

This chain joins TRBV7-2 and TRBJ1-2; 7 nucleotides agree with TRBD1. V lost 2 bases and J lost 3; bases outside the gene matches: 3. In germline, CDR1 is SGHTA, CDR2 FQGNSA. The CDR3 spans 14 residues. The CDR3 reads CASSLHTGDYGYTF. The CDR3 DNA reads TGTGCCAGCAGCTTACACACAGGGGACTATGGCTACACCTTC.

The V and J genes are TRBV18 and TRBJ1-1; D not resolved. CDR1 is KGHSH, CDR2 LQKENI, per germline. This CDR3 region has 15 residues. Trimming stripped 2 bases from V and 7 bases from J, with 17 bases between. For the CDR3, the DNA is TGTGCCAGCTCACCATTTCTGCCCGGGGAGGTTGAAGCTTTCTTT. Amino acid sequence: CASSPFLPGEVEAFF.

The chain couples TRBV7-2 to TRBJ1-4; tentative D call: TRBD1 (6 bases). From germline, CDR1 is SGHTA and CDR2 FQGNSA. V lost 5 bases and J lost 3, with 19 bases in between. The CDR3 has 17 amino acids. CDR3 loop: CASSPHRGGRANEKLFF. Written as DNA, the CDR3 is TGTGCCAGCAGCCCTCACCGAGGGGGGCGGGCTAATGAAAAACTGTTTTTT.

The chain is built from TRBV12-3 or TRBV12-4 and TRBJ1-5, with D tentatively TRBD1 (6 bases). The V and J ends lost 5 bases and 6 bases respectively, with 17 bases between them. The CDR3 is made up of 15 amino acids. The CDR3 loop is CASSGDRSLVQPQHF. CDR3 DNA: TGTGCCAGCAGTGGCGACAGGTCCCTAGTTCAGCCCCAGCATTTT.

The rearrangement links TRBV6-5 to TRBJ1-1; weak D call: TRBD1 (5 bases). Germline values: CDR1 MNHEY, CDR2 SVGAGI. V lost 5 bases and J 1 base, leaving 17 bases between the germline ends. CDR3 length: 16 residues. CDR3 in DNA: TGTGCCAGCAGTCCGATATTTAGACAGACGAACACTGAAGCTTTCTTT. It specifies CASSPIFRQTNTEAFF.

This clonotype has just a few counts. The V and J genes are TRBV7-9 and TRBJ2-7; perhaps TRBD2 as D (7 bases). The CDR3 sequence is 15 residues long. V was pared by 5 bases and J by 1 base, with 15 bases between. CDR1 and CDR2 (germline): SEHNR, FQNEAQ (reference sequence). CDR3: CASSEGGALSYEQYF. DNA for the CDR3: TGTGCCAGCAGCGAAGGGGGGGCGTTATCCTACGAGCAGTACTTC.

There are many counts of this clonotype. No DNA is shown, since the ends of the CDR3 on it are uncertain; the CDR3 is the one TCRdb lists. The chain has TRBV5-5 and TRBJ2-7. The CDR3 adds up to 13 amino acids, both ends counted. CDR1 and CDR2 (germline): SGHKS, YYEKEE (reference sequence). This chain's CDR3 is CASSTSGTYEQYF.

Remarks on this clonotype: The junction does not match germline at one end; this may be a read error. The chain has TRBV20-1 and TRBJ2-7, with TRBD2 matching over 14 bases. CDR1 and CDR2 from the germline V gene are DFQATT and SNEGSKA (reference sequence). This CDR3 spans 15 amino acids. DNA of the CDR3: TGCGGTGCTAGAGACGCGACTAGCGGGGGGGACGAGCAGTACTTC. Translated: CGARDATSGGDEQYF.

This chain's CDR3 is CASSFTSGAAKNIQYF. Written as DNA, the CDR3 is TGTGCCAGCAGCTTTACTAGCGGGGCAGCCAAAAACATTCAGTACTTC. The chain recombines TRBV7-2 with TRBJ2-4, with 10 bases identical to TRBD2. Germline V gives CDR1 SGHTA, CDR2 FQGNSA. The CDR3 has 16 amino acids. The V segment lost 3 bases and the J segment 0 bases; nucleotides outside the gene matches: 2.

The rearrangement uses TRBV6-2 or TRBV6-3 and TRBJ2-5, with 7 positions matching TRBD2. The germline V gene has CDR1 MNHEY and CDR2 SVGEGT. Losses at the gene ends were 0 bases for V and 5 bases for J; bases not matched to a gene: 9. The CDR3 covers 16 residues. The CDR3 sequence: CASSYSMEGLTETQYF. The DNA of the CDR3 is TGTGCCAGCAGTTACTCGATGGAGGGACTAACGGAGACCCAGTACTTC.

Concerning this clonotype itself: A much larger clone lies one base from this, so it may be a read error. The V and J genes are TRBV10-2 and TRBJ2-1, with 10 bases fitting TRBD1. The ends lost 6 bases at V and 8 bases at J; junction bases unmatched: 7. Looked up from germline, CDR1 is WSHSY and CDR2 is SAAADI. The CDR3 loop spans 14 amino acids. The CDR3 sequence: CASRPGQGKDEQFF. CDR3 nucleotide sequence: TGCGCCAGCAGGCCGGGACAGGGGAAGGATGAGCAGTTCTTC.

The gene calls are TRBV14 and TRBJ2-3; D is tentatively TRBD1 or TRBD2 (5 bases each). V was shortened by 0 bases and J by 2 bases, with 9 bases between the two germline ends. Germline assignment: CDR1 SGHDN and CDR2 FVKESK. CDR3 size: 15 residues. In DNA, the CDR3 is TGTGCCAGCAGCCAAGACTGGGGGTCCACAGATACGCAGTATTTT. Its translation: CASSQDWGSTDTQYF.

This rearrangement joins TRBV20-1 to TRBJ2-1; the match to TRBD2 covers 8 bases. Germline V gives CDR1 DFQATT, CDR2 SNEGSKA (reference sequence). CDR3 length: 15 residues. V lost 6 bases, J lost 6 bases, and 13 bases stayed unmatched. The CDR3 loop reads CSAGDPGLGGNEQFF. CDR3 DNA: TGCAGTGCGGGGGACCCGGGACTAGGAGGCAATGAGCAGTTCTTC.

The rearrangement links TRBV7-2 to TRBJ2-1, with TRBD2 identical over 7 bases. The CDR3 contains 16 residues. Germline CDR1 and CDR2: SGHTA and FQGNSA. The V gene end was trimmed by 5 bases and the J gene end by 3 bases; junction bases not matched to a gene: 10. CDR3 sequence (DNA): TGTGCCAGCAGCCGACGGGGTGGCGGGGGCTACAATGAGCAGTTCTTC. Translation gives CASSRRGGGGYNEQFF.

This chain uses TRBV18 with TRBJ1-1; 10 bases line up with TRBD1. Germline V lookup: CDR1 KGHSH, CDR2 LQKENI. This CDR3 spans 16 amino acids. V shed 0 bases, J shed 5 bases, and the junction held 6 bases outside the gene matches. The CDR3 bases are TGTGCCAGCTCACCACCGGGGACAGGGGTCGGAACTGAAGCTTTCTTT. It specifies CASSPPGTGVGTEAFF.

This clonotype appeared a few times. The V call is TRBV29-1, the J call TRBJ1-1, with unresolved D. The germline V gene encodes CDR1 SQVTM and CDR2 ANQGSEA. The length of the CDR3 is 12 residues. V was pared by 4 bases and J by 6 bases, with 12 bases between. In DNA, the CDR3 is TGCAGCGTTGTCCTTCAGGCATCTGAAGCTTTCTTT. Translated, it gives CSVVLQASEAFF.

The gene calls are TRBV12-3 or TRBV12-4 and TRBJ2-1; D may be TRBD1 (7 bases). This CDR3 has 16 amino acids. V was trimmed by 6 bases and J by 2 bases, leaving 17 bases between them. CDR3 nucleotides: TGTGCCAGCAGGGTCGCTCAGGGGGGAACCTACAATGAGCAGTTCTTC. Translating it yields CASRVAQGGTYNEQFF.

About this clonotype: One end of the junction varies from germline; a read error may be responsible. The J gene is TRBJ1-2, the V gene TRBV29-1; 8 nucleotides line up with TRBD1. The CDR3 is 14 residues long. From germline, CDR1 is SQVTM and CDR2 ANQGSEA. The CDR3 DNA reads TGCAGAGTTGAAGATGGAACAGGGGGGAATGGCTACACCTTC. Its translation: CRVEDGTGGNGYTF.

This clonotype has just a few counts. This chain links TRBV4-2 with TRBJ2-2; TRBD2 might be the D (5 bases). The V end lost 1 base, the J end lost 6 bases, and 15 bases lay between the germline ends. The V gene's germline CDR1 is LGHNA and CDR2 YNFKEQ. This CDR3 spans 16 amino acids. Here the CDR3 reads CASSQVATSRSGELFF. In DNA, the CDR3 is TGTGCCAGCAGCCAAGTGGCCACTAGTAGGTCCGGGGAGCTGTTTTTT.

This clonotype showed up many times. The chain uses TRBV6-5 and TRBJ2-5, with a tentative D call TRBD1 (5 bases). The CDR3 has 16 amino acids. Germline V lookup: CDR1 MNHEY, CDR2 SVGAGI. Trimming took 5 bases from V and 4 from J, leaving 20 bases between them. The DNA of the CDR3 is TGTGCCAGCAGTCGCCCCGGTTGGGGCCAGAGAGAGACCCAGTACTTC. Amino acid sequence: CASSRPGWGQRETQYF.

This clonotype was counted a few times. This rearrangement joins TRBV12-3 or TRBV12-4 to TRBJ2-5; TRBD1 matches at 8 bases. The CDR3 covers 15 residues. Trimming at V came to 8 bases and at J to 2 bases, leaving 10 bases not matched to a gene. CDR3 nucleotides: TGTGCCAGCCGATGGACAGGGCGAGGGCAAGAGACCCAGTACTTC. It encodes CASRWTGRGQETQYF.

Concerning this clonotype itself: One end of the junction varies from germline; a read error may be responsible. The rearrangement links TRBV7-2 to TRBJ2-2; maybe TRBD2 (5 bases). The CDR3 consists of 13 residues. Per the germline V gene, CDR1 is SGHTA and CDR2 is FQGNSA. The CDR3 reads CANSLARTGELFF. CDR3 in DNA: TGTGCCAACAGCTTAGCGAGGACCGGGGAGCTGTTTTTT.

In its sample, this clonotype was seen many times. DNA of the CDR3: TGTGCCAGCAGTTTGACAGGGGGCGGCTACACCTTC. It specifies CASSLTGGGYTF. The gene calls are TRBV7-2 and TRBJ1-2; TRBD1 aligns across 10 bases. Germline CDR1 reads SGHTA; CDR2 reads FQGNSA. The CDR3 length is 12 residues. V trimming: 6 bases; J trimming: 8 bases; junction bases outside the gene matches: 3.